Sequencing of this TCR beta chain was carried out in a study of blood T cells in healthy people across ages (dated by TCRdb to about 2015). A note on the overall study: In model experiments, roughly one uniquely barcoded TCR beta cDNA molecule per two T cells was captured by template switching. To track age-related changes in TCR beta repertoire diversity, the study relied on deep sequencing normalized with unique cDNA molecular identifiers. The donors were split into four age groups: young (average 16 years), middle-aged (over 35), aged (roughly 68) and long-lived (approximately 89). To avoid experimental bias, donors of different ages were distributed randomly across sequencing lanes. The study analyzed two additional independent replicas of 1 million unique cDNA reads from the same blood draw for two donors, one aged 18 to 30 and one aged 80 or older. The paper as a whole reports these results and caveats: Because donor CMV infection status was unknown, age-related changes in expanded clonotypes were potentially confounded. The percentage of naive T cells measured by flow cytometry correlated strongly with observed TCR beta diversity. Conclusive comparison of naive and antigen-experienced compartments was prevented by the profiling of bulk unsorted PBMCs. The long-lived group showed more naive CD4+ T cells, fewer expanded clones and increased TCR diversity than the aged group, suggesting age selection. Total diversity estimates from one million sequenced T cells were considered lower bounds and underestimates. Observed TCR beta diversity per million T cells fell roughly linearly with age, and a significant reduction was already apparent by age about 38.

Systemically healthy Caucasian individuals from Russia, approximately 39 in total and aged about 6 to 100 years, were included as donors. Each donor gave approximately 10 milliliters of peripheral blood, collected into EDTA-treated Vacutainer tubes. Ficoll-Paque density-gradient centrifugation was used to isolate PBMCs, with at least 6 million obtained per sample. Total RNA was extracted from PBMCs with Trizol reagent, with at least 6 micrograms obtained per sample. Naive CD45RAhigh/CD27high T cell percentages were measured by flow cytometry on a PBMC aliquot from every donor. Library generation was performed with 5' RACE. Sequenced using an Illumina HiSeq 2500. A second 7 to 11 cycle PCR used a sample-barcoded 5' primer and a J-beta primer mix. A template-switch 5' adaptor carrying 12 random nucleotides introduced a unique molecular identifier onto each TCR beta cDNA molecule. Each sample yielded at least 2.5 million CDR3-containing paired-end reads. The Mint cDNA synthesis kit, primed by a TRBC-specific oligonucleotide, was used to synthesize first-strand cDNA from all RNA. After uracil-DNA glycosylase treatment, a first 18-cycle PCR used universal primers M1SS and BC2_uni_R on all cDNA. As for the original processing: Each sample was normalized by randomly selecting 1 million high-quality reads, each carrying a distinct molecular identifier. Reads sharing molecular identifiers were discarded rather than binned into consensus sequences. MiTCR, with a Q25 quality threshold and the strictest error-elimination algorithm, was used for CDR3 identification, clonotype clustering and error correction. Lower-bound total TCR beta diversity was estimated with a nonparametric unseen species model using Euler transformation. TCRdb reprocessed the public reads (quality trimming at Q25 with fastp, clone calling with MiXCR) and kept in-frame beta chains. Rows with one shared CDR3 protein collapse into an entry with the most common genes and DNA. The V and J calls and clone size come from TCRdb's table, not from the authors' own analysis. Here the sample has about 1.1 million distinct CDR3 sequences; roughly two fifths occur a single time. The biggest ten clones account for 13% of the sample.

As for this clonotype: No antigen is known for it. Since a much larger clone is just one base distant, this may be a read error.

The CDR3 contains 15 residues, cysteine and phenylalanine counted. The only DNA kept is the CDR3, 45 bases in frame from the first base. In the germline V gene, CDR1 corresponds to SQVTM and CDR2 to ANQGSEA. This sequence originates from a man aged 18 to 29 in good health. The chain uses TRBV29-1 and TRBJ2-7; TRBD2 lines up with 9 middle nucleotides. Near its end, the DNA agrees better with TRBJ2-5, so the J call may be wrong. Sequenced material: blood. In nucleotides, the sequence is TGCAGCGCTGAGACTGTGGGGACTAGCAGTGAGACCCAGTACTTC. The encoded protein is CSAETVGTSSETQYF.